These T cell receptor beta chains were read from a single sample in a study of identical twins. In TCRdb, the 5' RACE reads were re-called with MiXCR into one record per CDR3 protein. The repertoire has about 570,000 distinct CDR3 sequences, roughly 9.9% of them found once; the top ten carry roughly 3%. These data are also associated with another study on yellow fever vaccine responses in identical twins.

The sample comprised PBMCs. The receptors come from a woman between 18 and 29 years old in good health. CDR3s include the opening cysteine and the closing phenylalanine or tryptophan. D genes are given only for firm matches. Size values are once, few and many counts, or a class for expanded clones, and some rows have none.

clone_size: few
j_call: TRBJ2-5
d_call: -
v_call: TRBV27
cdr3_nt: TGTGCCAGCAGTTCGGCCTGGCAAGAGACCCAGTACTTC
cdr3_aa: CASSSAWQETQYF

clone_size: many
j_call: TRBJ1-1
d_call: -
v_call: TRBV12-3/TRBV12-4
cdr3_nt: TGTGCCAGCAGTTTACGGGGATACACTGAAGCTTTCTTT
cdr3_aa: CASSLRGYTEAFF

clone_size: -
j_call: TRBJ2-7
d_call: -
v_call: TRBV25-1
cdr3_nt: TGTGCCAGCAGGGATAGCGGTTCCTCCTACGAGCAGTACTTC
cdr3_aa: CASRDSGSSYEQYF

clone_size: few
j_call: TRBJ1-1
d_call: -
v_call: TRBV20-1
cdr3_nt: TGCAGTGCTGGAAGCCTCGAAGCTTTCTTT
cdr3_aa: CSAGSLEAFF

clone_size: -
j_call: TRBJ2-2
d_call: TRBD2
v_call: TRBV24-1
cdr3_nt: TGTGCCACCAGTGATTTGTGGGGGGGGAACACCGGGGAGCTGTTTTTT
cdr3_aa: CATSDLWGGNTGELFF

clone_size: -
j_call: TRBJ2-5
d_call: -
v_call: TRBV24-1
cdr3_nt: TGTGCCACCAGTGATCCGGGACCAGGTTTGGGGACCCAGTACTTC
cdr3_aa: CATSDPGPGLGTQYF

clone_size: -
j_call: TRBJ1-1
d_call: -
v_call: TRBV14
cdr3_nt: TGTGCCAGCCCGGACAGAGAGAACACTGAAGCTTTCTTT
cdr3_aa: CASPDRENTEAFF

clone_size: -
j_call: TRBJ2-5
d_call: -
v_call: TRBV7-9
cdr3_nt: TGTGCCAGCAGTTCTAGAGCTAGCTTTAGTCAGACCCAGTACTTC
cdr3_aa: CASSSRASFSQTQYF

clone_size: -
j_call: TRBJ2-7
d_call: TRBD1
v_call: TRBV28
cdr3_nt: TGTGCCAGCAGTTCCACATCTGGGACAGCATTAACCTACGAGCAGTACTTC
cdr3_aa: CASSSTSGTALTYEQYF

clone_size: many
j_call: TRBJ2-3
d_call: TRBD2
v_call: TRBV3-1
cdr3_nt: TGTGCCAGCAGCCCCCTCGCTAGCGGGGGCCTCACAGATACGCAGTATTTT
cdr3_aa: CASSPLASGGLTDTQYF

clone_size: few
j_call: TRBJ2-7
d_call: TRBD2
v_call: TRBV27
cdr3_nt: TGTGCCAGCAGTTTGGGTCTAGCGGGGAGATACGAGCAGTACTTC
cdr3_aa: CASSLGLAGRYEQYF

clone_size: -
j_call: TRBJ2-7
d_call: -
v_call: TRBV6-1
cdr3_nt: TGTGCCAGCAGTCGGGACGTTCTTTCCTACGAGCAGTACTTC
cdr3_aa: CASSRDVLSYEQYF

clone_size: few
j_call: TRBJ2-4
d_call: -
v_call: TRBV20-1
cdr3_nt: TGCAGTGCTAGAGAACCAAGACGAAACGACAGGTTTTTAGCCAAAAACATTCAGTACTTC
cdr3_aa: CSAREPRRNDRFLAKNIQYF

clone_size: few
j_call: TRBJ1-1
d_call: -
v_call: TRBV6-5
cdr3_nt: TGTGCCAGCAGTTACATGAGGGGGAACACTGAAGCTTTCTTT
cdr3_aa: CASSYMRGNTEAFF

clone_size: -
j_call: TRBJ2-5
d_call: -
v_call: TRBV7-2
cdr3_nt: TGTGCCAGCAGCCCCCGGAGGGGGCGGGGGATCCAAGAGACCCAGTACTTC
cdr3_aa: CASSPRRGRGIQETQYF

clone_size: few
j_call: TRBJ2-5
d_call: TRBD1
v_call: TRBV11-2
cdr3_nt: TGTGCCAGCAGCTTATCCTGGGACAGGGCCCAAGAGACCCAGTACTTC
cdr3_aa: CASSLSWDRAQETQYF

clone_size: many
j_call: TRBJ2-5
d_call: -
v_call: TRBV5-1
cdr3_nt: TGCGCCAGCAGCTTGCTGGGAGAGACCCAGTACTTC
cdr3_aa: CASSLLGETQYF

clone_size: many
j_call: TRBJ2-1
d_call: TRBD2
v_call: TRBV11-2
cdr3_nt: TGTGCCAGCAGCTTAAACGGCGGGAGTTCCCTTTCCTACAATGAGCAGTTCTTC
cdr3_aa: CASSLNGGSSLSYNEQFF

clone_size: -
j_call: TRBJ2-7
d_call: -
v_call: TRBV3-1
cdr3_nt: TGTGCCAGCAGCCAATCCCCGGACAGCTCCTACGAGCAGTACTTC
cdr3_aa: CASSQSPDSSYEQYF

clone_size: -
j_call: TRBJ2-1
d_call: -
v_call: TRBV20-1
cdr3_nt: TGCAGTGCTAGCCTCAAGTTGAATGAGCAGTTCTTC
cdr3_aa: CSASLKLNEQFF

clone_size: -
j_call: TRBJ1-1
d_call: -
v_call: TRBV4-3
cdr3_nt: TGCGCCAGCAGCCAAGGAGGCAGGGACACTGAAGCTTTCTTT
cdr3_aa: CASSQGGRDTEAFF

clone_size: -
j_call: TRBJ2-2
d_call: -
v_call: TRBV18
cdr3_nt: TGTGCCAGCTCAGTTCAACGGGGTACGAACACCGGGGAGCTGTTTTTT
cdr3_aa: CASSVQRGTNTGELFF

clone_size: many
j_call: TRBJ2-1
d_call: -
v_call: TRBV2
cdr3_nt: TGTGCCAGCAGTTCACTCTTTAACCGGGGGGCGGTCCACAATGAGCAGTTCTTC
cdr3_aa: CASSSLFNRGAVHNEQFF

clone_size: -
j_call: TRBJ2-3
d_call: TRBD2
v_call: TRBV27
cdr3_nt: TGTGCCAGTGCAAGTGCGGGAGGAAGGGATACGCAGTATTTT
cdr3_aa: CASASAGGRDTQYF

clone_size: -
j_call: TRBJ2-1
d_call: -
v_call: TRBV6-1
cdr3_nt: TGTGCCAGCAGTGGCGGTGAGGCCAATGAGCAGTTCTTC
cdr3_aa: CASSGGEANEQFF

clone_size: many
j_call: TRBJ2-3
d_call: TRBD2
v_call: TRBV12-3/TRBV12-4
cdr3_nt: TGTGCCAGCAGTTTGGCGGGAGCGACAGATACGCAGTATTTT
cdr3_aa: CASSLAGATDTQYF

clone_size: once
j_call: TRBJ2-5
d_call: TRBD2
v_call: TRBV7-8
cdr3_nt: TGTGCCAGCAGTCACCCTAGCGGGAGGGGTAATAAGACCCAGTACTTC
cdr3_aa: CASSHPSGRGNKTQYF

clone_size: many
j_call: TRBJ2-1
d_call: TRBD2
v_call: TRBV5-1
cdr3_nt: TGCGCCAGCAGCCCGCGGGAGATTGGAGGTCCTGAGCAGTTCTTC
cdr3_aa: CASSPREIGGPEQFF

clone_size: -
j_call: TRBJ2-1
d_call: -
v_call: TRBV23-1
cdr3_nt: TGCGCCAGCAATCGAGGAGGACCAAATGACAATGAGCAGTTCTTC
cdr3_aa: CASNRGGPNDNEQFF

clone_size: few
j_call: TRBJ2-3
d_call: TRBD2
v_call: TRBV27
cdr3_nt: TGTGCCAGCAGTTTTCAGCGGGAGGGCGCAGATACGCAGTATTTT
cdr3_aa: CASSFQREGADTQYF

clone_size: many
j_call: TRBJ1-4
d_call: -
v_call: TRBV12-3/TRBV12-4
cdr3_nt: TGTGCCAGCAGTTATACGGATAGGGGGATTGAAAAACTGTTTTTT
cdr3_aa: CASSYTDRGIEKLFF

clone_size: many
j_call: TRBJ1-6
d_call: TRBD1
v_call: TRBV27
cdr3_nt: TGTGCCAGCAGTTTGGGGACAGGACCCTATCCCCTCCACTTT
cdr3_aa: CASSLGTGPYPLHF

clone_size: few
j_call: TRBJ2-7
d_call: -
v_call: TRBV15
cdr3_nt: TGTGCCACCAGCAGCCCTGGACAGTTTGGGAGCTTTGACGAGCAGTACTTC
cdr3_aa: CATSSPGQFGSFDEQYF

clone_size: few
j_call: TRBJ2-1
d_call: -
v_call: TRBV9
cdr3_nt: TGTGCCAGCAGCCCGCCGTCCGGGCCACTCTACAATGAGCAGTTCTTC
cdr3_aa: CASSPPSGPLYNEQFF